This record covers a single TCR beta chain. The sample comes from a study of blood T cell repertoires in COVID-19. As for the study in general: Samples representing acute and convalescent COVID-19 were sourced from the United States, Italy and Spain. In each case, the material was cDNA or gDNA derived from T cells, B-cell-depleted T cells, or PBMCs.

V gave up 3 bases and J gave up 0 bases, with 10 bases separating them. CDR1 is SGHRS and CDR2 is YFSETQ in the germline V gene. This CDR3 is built from 15 residues. Original analysis: Amplification from reference gene primers served as the basis for estimated nucleated cell counts. TCRdb's table, derived via immunoSEQ multiplex PCR, lists solely in-frame clones and lacks some. That table is the source of V, J and clone size, and D and trimming were worked out from the DNA. The profile covers fewer than 250,000 clones, with 80% appearing a single time and roughly 6.7% taken by the ten largest. The sequenced sample was peripheral blood. V gene TRBV5-1 combines with J gene TRBJ2-1; perhaps TRBD1 as D (6 bases). The receptor's source is a man aged 55 to 70 with acute or convalescent COVID-19. CDR3 nucleotides: TGCGCCAGCAGCTGGACAGAAAGCTCCTACAATGAGCAGTTCTTC. Its protein product is CASSWTESSYNEQFF. Full variable domain (remainder filled in from reference TRBV5-1 and TRBJ2-1): KAGVTQTPRYLIKTRGQQVTLSCSPISGHRSVSWYQQTPGQGLQFLFEYFSETQRNKGNFPGRFSGRQFSNSRSEMNVSTLELGDSALYLCASSWTESSYNEQFFGPGTRLTVL.